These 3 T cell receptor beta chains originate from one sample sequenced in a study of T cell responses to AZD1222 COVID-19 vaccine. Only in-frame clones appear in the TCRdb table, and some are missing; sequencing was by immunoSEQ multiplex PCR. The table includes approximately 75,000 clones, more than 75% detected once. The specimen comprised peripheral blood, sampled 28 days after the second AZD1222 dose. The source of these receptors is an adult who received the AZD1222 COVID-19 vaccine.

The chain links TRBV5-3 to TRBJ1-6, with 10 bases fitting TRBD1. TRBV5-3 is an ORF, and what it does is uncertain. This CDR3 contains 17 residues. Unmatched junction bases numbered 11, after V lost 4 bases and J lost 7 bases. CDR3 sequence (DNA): TGTGCCAGAAGCAGAGGACAGGGGGGTATTGGGAATTCACCCCTCCACTTT. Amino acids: CARSRGQGGIGNSPLHF.

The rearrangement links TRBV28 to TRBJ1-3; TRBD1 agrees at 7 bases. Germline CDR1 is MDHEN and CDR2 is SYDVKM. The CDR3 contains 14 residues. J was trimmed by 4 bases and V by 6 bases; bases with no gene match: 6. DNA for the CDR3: TGTGCCAGCAGAGCAACAGGGGAGGGAAACACCATATATTTT. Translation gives CASRATGEGNTIYF.

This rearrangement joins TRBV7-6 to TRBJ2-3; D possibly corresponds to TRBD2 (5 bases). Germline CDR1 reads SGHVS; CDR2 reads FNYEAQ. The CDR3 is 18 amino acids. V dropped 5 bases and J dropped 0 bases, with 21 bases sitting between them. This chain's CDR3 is CASSPSPRRWMSTDTQYF. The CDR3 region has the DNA TGTGCCAGCAGCCCTAGCCCCCGACGGTGGATGAGCACAGATACGCAGTATTTT. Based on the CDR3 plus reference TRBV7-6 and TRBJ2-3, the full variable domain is GAGVSQSPRYKVTKRGQDVALRCDPISGHVSLYWYRQALGQGPEFLTYFNYEAQQDKSGLPNDRFSAERPEGSISTLTIQRTEQRDSAMYRCASSPSPRRWMSTDTQYFGPGTRLTVL.